This T cell receptor beta chain was captured in a study of shared clonotypes between healthy human individuals. Study at large: Serving as donors were two women and a few men, whose ages spanned 18 to 49.

Repertoires were generated with immunoSEQ multiplex PCR, while TCRdb's copy carries only in-frame clones and drops some. The sample includes 600,000 or so clones, 95% to 98% seen only once; the top ten take 0.3%. Naive-designated CD8 cells lacked CD45RO, were positively enriched for CCR7, and omitted terminally differentiated effector memory CD45RA+ cells. The sequencing sample was made of naive CD8+ T cells sorted from blood. The source is a man aged 25-40 years in good health.

The CDR3 loop reads CASKDTYEQYF. The CDR3 DNA reads TGTGCCAGCAAAGATACCTACGAGCAGTACTTC. The J gene is TRBJ2-7, the V gene TRBV11-2; no clear D gene. This CDR3 is 11 amino acids long. Germline V gene data show CDR1 as SGHAT and CDR2 as FQNNGV. Between the trimmed V and J ends, which lost 7 bases and 2 bases, there was a span of 6 bases.